These 30 T cell receptor beta chains came from one sample sequenced in a study of blood T cell repertoires in COVID-19. Assay used: immunoSEQ multiplex PCR; TCRdb lists only in-frame clones, some missing. The sample gives a few hundred thousand clones, roughly 85% of which show up once; around 0.98% is in the top ten. Source material: peripheral blood. The receptors shown here come from a man aged 40-55 years with acute or convalescent COVID-19.

Concerning this clone: One end of the junction fails to match germline, which may point to a read error. Other DNA sequences in this specimen translate into the identical CDR3. The rearrangement links TRBV7-3 to TRBJ2-2, with 7 positions matching TRBD1. The CDR3 runs 14 residues. Germline CDR1 SGHTA, CDR2 FQGTGA. The CDR3 here is CASSLEGASGELFF. The CDR3 nucleotides are TGTGCCAGTAGCTTAGAGGGGGCATCCGGGGAGCTGTTTTTT.

This clone was counted between two and nine times. This chain connects TRBV6-4 to TRBJ2-1, with TRBD2 matching 9 bases. CDR3 size: 15 residues. CDR1 MRHNA and CDR2 SNTAGT come from the germline V gene. V was clipped by 3 bases and J by 4 bases; unmatched bases: 4. CDR3 sequence reads: CASSEERGVYNEQFF. The CDR3 bases are TGTGCCAGCAGTGAAGAGCGGGGGGTTTACAATGAGCAGTTCTTC.

This clone was recorded only once. The chain has TRBV27 and TRBJ2-2; 14 nucleotides agree with TRBD2. V dropped 5 bases and J dropped 0; count of bases not matched to a gene: 11. The CDR3 sequence is 20 residues long. Germline assignment: CDR1 MNHEY and CDR2 SMNVEV (reference sequence). The DNA of the CDR3 is TGTGCCAGCAGTCAAGGAACCGGGACTAGCGGGGGTACGAACACCGGGGAGCTGTTTTTT. It translates to CASSQGTGTSGGTNTGELFF.

The chain joins TRBV30 to TRBJ1-6; 8 bases map to TRBD1. J lost 10 bases, V lost 2 bases, and 7 bases had no gene match. The CDR3 is 14 residues long. CDR1 and CDR2 from the germline V gene are GTSNPN and SVGIG (reference sequence). The CDR3 DNA sequence: TGTGCCTGGAGTTCTCAGACAGGGGAGTCACCCCTCCACTTT. Translated: CAWSSQTGESPLHF.

This clone was seen only a few times. The chain is built from TRBV2 and TRBJ1-3; D gene ambiguous. The CDR3 is 14 amino acids. CDR1 and CDR2 (germline): SNHLY, FYNNEI. Between the trimmed V and J ends, which lost 3 bases and 4 bases, there was a span of 10 bases. The CDR3 loop is CASSDGGKGNTIYF. CDR3 DNA: TGTGCCAGCAGTGATGGAGGGAAAGGAAACACCATATATTTT.

This chain uses TRBV18 with TRBJ1-2, with a possible D match to TRBD1 (5 bases). CDR1 is KGHSH and CDR2 is LQKENI in the germline V gene. CDR3 length: 16 amino acids. V was shortened by 0 bases and J by 6 bases, with 17 bases between the two germline ends. CDR3 in DNA: TGTGCCAGCTCACCACCGGTGGGACCGGGCGGGAATGGCTACACCTTC. This codes for CASSPPVGPGGNGYTF.

The genes are TRBV5-3 and TRBJ2-4; D is undetermined. TRBV5-3 is reported as an ORF; its role is uncertain. V dropped 2 bases and J dropped 0 bases, with 12 bases sitting between them. The CDR3 sequence is 16 residues long. The CDR3 protein is CARSFNADLAKNIQYF. As DNA, the CDR3 is TGTGCCAGAAGCTTTAATGCGGATTTAGCCAAAAACATTCAGTACTTC.

The gene calls are TRBV6-6 and TRBJ2-7; D call uncertain. V lost 6 bases to trimming and J lost 1 base, with 16 bases between them. The CDR3 totals 15 residues. Germline values: CDR1 MNHNY, CDR2 SVGAGI (reference sequence). CDR3 loop: CASRQLTTRSYEQYF. CDR3 sequence (DNA): TGTGCCAGCAGACAATTGACAACCCGGTCCTACGAGCAGTACTTC.

The rearrangement links TRBV11-2 to TRBJ2-1; 7 bases match TRBD2. Germline CDR1 SGHAT, CDR2 FQNNGV. The J segment lost 6 bases and the V segment lost 4 bases, leaving 15 bases of the junction unmatched. The CDR3 contains 17 residues. The CDR3 here is CASSSPAWLAASNEQFF. CDR3 coding DNA: TGTGCCAGCAGCTCGCCCGCGTGGCTAGCGGCTTCCAATGAGCAGTTCTTC.

The V call is TRBV6-5, the J call TRBJ2-1; a possible D gene is TRBD2 (5 bases). Trimming cost V 5 bases and J 7 bases, with 18 bases left between them. The V gene's germline CDR1 is MNHEY and CDR2 SVGAGI. The CDR3 loop spans 15 amino acids. The CDR3 nucleotides read TGTGCCAGCAGTACACCCAGACCGGGAACGAATGAGCAGTTCTTC. Encoded protein: CASSTPRPGTNEQFF.

The chain couples TRBV7-2 to TRBJ1-1, with 8 bases that match TRBD1. The CDR3 spans 16 residues. V lost 6 bases and J lost 5; bases outside the gene matches: 14. Per germline, CDR1 SGHTA and CDR2 FQGNSA. The CDR3: CASRPFHRGAGTEAFF. The CDR3 nucleotides read TGTGCCAGCAGACCCTTCCACAGGGGGGCGGGTACTGAAGCTTTCTTT.

The genes are TRBV19 and TRBJ1-1; no reliable D call. Germline V CDR1 and CDR2: LNHDA, SQIVND (reference sequence). The CDR3 totals 12 residues. V gave up 5 bases and J gave up 6 bases, with 10 bases separating them. DNA for the CDR3: TGTGCCAGTAGTCATCAGTACGCTGAAGCTTTCTTT. Amino acids: CASSHQYAEAFF.

This clone was observed once. CDR3 amino acids: CASSEDSIGPLHF. CDR3 nucleotides: TGCGCCAGCAGCGAGGACTCAATCGGTCCCCTCCACTTT. The chain links TRBV4-3 to TRBJ1-6; D gene uncertain. The CDR3 totals 13 residues. V was pared by 5 bases and J by 13 bases, with 15 bases between. Germline CDR1 LGHNA, CDR2 YSLEER.

The V call is TRBV10-3, the J call TRBJ1-1; D is undetermined. The CDR3 covers 14 residues. CDR1 is ENHRY, CDR2 SYGVKD, per germline. V gave up 0 bases and J gave up 1 base, with 6 bases separating them. As DNA, the CDR3 is TGTGCCATCAGTGAGTCCCAGGCGAACACTGAAGCTTTCTTT. It codes for CAISESQANTEAFF.

This clone occurred a few times. The chain carries TRBV19 and TRBJ1-3; D is undetermined. Germline-derived CDR1 and CDR2 are LNHDA and SQIVND (reference sequence). There are 11 residues in the CDR3. V lost 6 bases to trimming and J lost 4 bases, with 4 bases between them. Here the CDR3 reads CASRRGNTIYF. Here the CDR3 DNA reads TGTGCCAGTAGACGGGGAAACACCATATATTTT.

V usage is TRBV5-4 and J usage is TRBJ2-6; 11 bases fit TRBD1. The CDR3 contains 17 residues. V lost 4 bases and J lost 3; bases outside the gene matches: 6. In germline, CDR1 is SGHNT, CDR2 YYREEE (reference sequence). CDR3 in DNA: TGTGCCAGCAGCACAGGACAGGGGGCAGGTGGGGCCAACGTCCTGACTTTC. It is translated as CASSTGQGAGGANVLTF.

The rearrangement uses TRBV6-5 and TRBJ1-2, with D uncertain. CDR3 length: 12 amino acids. V dropped 9 bases and J dropped 0 bases, with 8 bases sitting between them. Per the germline V gene, CDR1 is MNHEY and CDR2 is SVGAGI. For the CDR3, the DNA is TGTGCCAGGGCAGAATCTAACTATGGCTACACCTTC. Its protein product is CARAESNYGYTF.

As DNA, the CDR3 is TGTGCCAGTAGTATAGGGAAAGCGGGGGGACCAGATACGCAGTATTTT. This codes for CASSIGKAGGPDTQYF. The rearrangement joins TRBV19 to TRBJ2-3; 9 bases match TRBD2. This CDR3 is built from 16 residues. Germline CDR1 is LNHDA and CDR2 is SQIVND (reference sequence). Trimming removed 1 base from V and 4 bases from J; junction bases left unmatched: 6.

The rearrangement uses TRBV7-9 and TRBJ1-2, with a weak D call TRBD1 (6 bases). Germline V CDR1 and CDR2: SEHNR, FQNEAQ (reference sequence). V was clipped by 5 bases and J by 4 bases, with 11 bases between them. This CDR3 region has 13 residues. The CDR3 is CASSAGVGYGYTF. As DNA, the CDR3 is TGTGCCAGCAGCGCAGGGGTCGGCTATGGCTACACCTTC. Combining the CDR3 with reference TRBV7-9 and TRBJ1-2 gives the whole variable domain DTGVSQNPRHKITKRGQNVTFRCDPISEHNRLYWYRQTLGQGPEFLTYFQNEAQLEKSRLLSDRFSAERPKGSFSTLEIQRTEQGDSAMYLCASSAGVGYGYTFGSGTRLTVV.

The rearrangement joins TRBV6-4 to TRBJ1-1; D call uncertain. Germline CDR1 reads MRHNA; CDR2 reads SNTAGT. The V end lost 7 bases, the J end lost 1 base, and 10 bases lay between the germline ends. There are 13 residues in the CDR3. CDR3 residues: CASKETANTEAFF. The CDR3 DNA reads TGTGCCAGCAAGGAGACGGCGAACACTGAAGCTTTCTTT.

The genes are TRBV12-5 and TRBJ2-1; TRBD2 matches at 12 bases. The J segment lost 6 bases and the V segment lost 5 bases, leaving 5 bases of the junction unmatched. The CDR3 covers 15 residues. Germline V lookup: CDR1 LGHNT, CDR2 FRNRAP. CDR3: CASGRLAGALNEQFF. The CDR3 DNA is TGTGCTAGTGGTAGACTAGCGGGGGCTCTCAATGAGCAGTTCTTC. Full variable domain (missing parts from reference TRBV12-5 and TRBJ2-1): DARVTQTPRHKVTEMGQEVTMRCQPILGHNTVFWYRQTMMQGLELLAYFRNRAPLDDSGMPKDRFSAEMPDATLATLKIQPSEPRDSAVYFCASGRLAGALNEQFFGPGTRLTVL.

A few counts support this clone. The V and J genes are TRBV28 and TRBJ1-6, with 9 bases that match TRBD1. Germline values: CDR1 MDHEN, CDR2 SYDVKM. V gave up 8 bases and J gave up 1 base; unmatched junction bases: 9. The CDR3 is made up of 17 amino acids. This CDR3 is CASRAPGQGSYNSPLHF. The CDR3 DNA reads as TGTGCCAGCCGAGCACCGGGACAGGGTTCCTATAATTCACCCCTCCACTTT.

The rearrangement links TRBV11-2 to TRBJ1-3; possible D gene TRBD1, 6 bases. The CDR3 sequence is 18 residues long. V was pared by 5 bases and J by 2 bases, with 22 bases between. Germline V gene sequence: CDR1 SGHAT, CDR2 FQNNGV. Here the CDR3 reads CASSETGVRFLAGNTIYF. The CDR3 nucleotides are TGTGCCAGCAGCGAGACAGGAGTAAGGTTCCTGGCTGGAAACACCATATATTTT.

The chain joins TRBV18 to TRBJ2-7, with D unresolved. V shed 6 bases and J shed 2 bases, with 8 bases lying between them. Germline V gives CDR1 KGHSH, CDR2 LQKENI. This CDR3 contains 12 residues. CDR3 sequence (DNA): TGTGCCAGCTCCCGTGACACCTACGAGCAGTACTTC. Translating it yields CASSRDTYEQYF.

This clone was observed once. CDR3 nucleotides: TGTGCCAGCAGCCGGCGAGAAGGGTCAAGAGGGGAAAAACTGTTTTTT. As protein: CASSRREGSRGEKLFF. The chain is built from TRBV9 and TRBJ1-4; D gene unclear. This CDR3 comprises 16 residues. Looked up from germline, CDR1 is SGDLS and CDR2 is YYNGEE. The ends were cut back, 4 bases at V and 8 bases at J, with 21 bases in the middle.

The genes are TRBV9 and TRBJ1-4; D possibly corresponds to TRBD1 (6 bases). Per the germline V gene, CDR1 is SGDLS and CDR2 is YYNGEE. V was cut by 0 bases and J by 0 bases, with 9 bases left in between. The CDR3 spans 16 residues. DNA of the CDR3: TGTGCCAGCAGCGTAGGGACAGCGGCAACTAATGAAAAACTGTTTTTT. Its translation: CASSVGTAATNEKLFF.

The chain is built from TRBV5-1 and TRBJ2-2, with unresolved D. CDR1 is SGHRS, CDR2 YFSETQ, per germline. V was cut by 5 bases and J by 5 bases, with 10 bases left in between. The CDR3 covers 13 residues. CDR3 sequence: CASRVTETGELFF. CDR3 coding DNA: TGCGCCAGCAGGGTAACAGAGACCGGGGAGCTGTTTTTT.

On this clone itself: At one of its ends the junction is not consistent with the germline gene, which may arise from a read error. The chain couples TRBV28 to TRBJ1-3; D is possibly TRBD1 (6 bases). Germline CDR1 MDHEN, CDR2 SYDVKM. The CDR3 runs 15 residues. The DNA of the CDR3 is TGTACCAGCAGTTTCTCTGGGACATCTGGAAACACCATATATTTT. Its protein product is CTSSFSGTSGNTIYF.

Worth noting for this clone: An end of the junction does not agree with germline; a read error may underlie this. The chain couples TRBV7-7 to TRBJ2-1; 7 bases match TRBD2. The germline gives CDR1 SSHAT, CDR2 FNYEAQ (reference sequence). The CDR3 consists of 13 residues. CDR3 loop: CASSLELGRDVFF. CDR3 DNA sequence: TGTGCTAGCAGCTTAGAGCTGGGGAGGGATGTGTTCTTC. Full variable domain (outside the CDR3, taken from reference TRBV7-7 and TRBJ2-1): GAGVSQSPRYKVTKRGQDVTLRCDPISSHATLYWYQQALGQGPEFLTYFNYEAQPDKSGLPSDRFSAERPEGSISTLTIQRTEQRDSAMYRCASSLELGRDVFFGPGTRLTVL.

The chain is built from TRBV19 and TRBJ2-3; the D is unclear. V dropped 4 bases and J dropped 1 base, with 6 bases sitting between them. The CDR3 runs 13 residues. CDR1 is LNHDA and CDR2 is SQIVND in the germline V gene (reference sequence). The CDR3 coding sequence is TGTGCCAGTAGTAGTGAGGGCACAGATACGCAGTATTTT. It is translated as CASSSEGTDTQYF.